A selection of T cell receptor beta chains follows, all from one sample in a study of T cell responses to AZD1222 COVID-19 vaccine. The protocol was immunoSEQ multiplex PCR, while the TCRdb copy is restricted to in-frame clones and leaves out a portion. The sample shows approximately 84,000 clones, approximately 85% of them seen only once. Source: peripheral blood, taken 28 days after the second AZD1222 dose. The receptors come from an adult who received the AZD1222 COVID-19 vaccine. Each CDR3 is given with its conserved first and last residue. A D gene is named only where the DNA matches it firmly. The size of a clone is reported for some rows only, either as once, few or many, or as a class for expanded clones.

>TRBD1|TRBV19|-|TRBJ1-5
CASRVLGTGKNQPQHF
TGTGCCAGTAGGGTCCTGGGGACAGGGAAAAATCAGCCCCAGCATTTT
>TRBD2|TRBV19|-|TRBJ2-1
CASRPHLAGGYNEQFF
TGTGCCAGTAGACCTCACCTAGCGGGGGGGTACAATGAGCAGTTCTTC
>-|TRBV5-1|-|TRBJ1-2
CASSLSAHGGAGYTF
TGCGCCAGCAGCTTATCAGCGCACGGCGGTGCCGGCTACACCTTC
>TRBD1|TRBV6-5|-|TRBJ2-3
CASSRGTAGDTQYF
TGTGCCAGCAGTAGAGGGACAGCCGGGGATACGCAGTATTTT
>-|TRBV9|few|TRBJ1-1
CASSVEWVVTEAFF
TGTGCCAGCAGCGTAGAATGGGTTGTTACTGAAGCTTTCTTT
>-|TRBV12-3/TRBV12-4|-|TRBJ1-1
CASSLTGYTEAFF
TGTGCCAGCAGTCTGACAGGATACACTGAAGCTTTCTTT
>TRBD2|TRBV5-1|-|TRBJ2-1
CASSLAEAGGHNEQFF
TGCGCCAGCAGCTTGGCCGAAGCGGGGGGCCACAATGAGCAGTTCTTC
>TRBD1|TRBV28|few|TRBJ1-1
CASSLWGTVTNTEAFF
TGTGCCAGCAGTTTATGGGGGACAGTTACGAACACTGAAGCTTTCTTT
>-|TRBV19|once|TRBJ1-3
CASSIARRNSGNTIYF
TGTGCCAGTAGTATAGCGAGGCGGAACTCTGGAAACACCATATATTTT
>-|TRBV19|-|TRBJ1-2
CASSIVAGQRYGYTF
TGTGCCAGTAGTATAGTTGCGGGGCAACGCTATGGCTACACCTTC
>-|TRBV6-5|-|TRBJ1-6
CASTRPGEGNSPLHF
TGTGCCAGCACTCGACCGGGGGAGGGAAATTCACCCCTCCACTTT
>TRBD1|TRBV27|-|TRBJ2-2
CASRRPGTGAPGELFF
TGTGCCAGTAGAAGACCCGGGACAGGGGCCCCCGGGGAGCTGTTTTTT
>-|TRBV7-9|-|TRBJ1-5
CASSLAGPGGNQPQHF
TGTGCCAGCAGCTTAGCCGGACCCGGAGGCAATCAGCCCCAGCATTTT